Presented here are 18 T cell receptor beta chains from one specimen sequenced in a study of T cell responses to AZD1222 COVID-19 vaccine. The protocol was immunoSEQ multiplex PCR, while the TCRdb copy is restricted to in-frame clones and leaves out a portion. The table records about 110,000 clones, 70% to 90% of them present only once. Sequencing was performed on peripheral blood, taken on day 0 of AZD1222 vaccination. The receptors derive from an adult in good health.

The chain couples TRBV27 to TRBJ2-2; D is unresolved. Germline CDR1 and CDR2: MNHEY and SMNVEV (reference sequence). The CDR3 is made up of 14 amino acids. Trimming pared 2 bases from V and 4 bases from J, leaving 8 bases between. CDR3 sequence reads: CASSLIVGTGELFF. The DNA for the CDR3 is TGTGCCAGCAGTTTAATTGTAGGCACCGGGGAGCTGTTTTTT.

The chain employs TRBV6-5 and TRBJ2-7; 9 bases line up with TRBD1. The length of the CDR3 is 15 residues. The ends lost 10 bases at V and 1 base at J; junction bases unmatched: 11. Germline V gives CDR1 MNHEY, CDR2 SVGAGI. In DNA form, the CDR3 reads TGTGCCACGGGTCCCGGGACAGGGTTTTCCTACGAGCAGTACTTC. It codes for CATGPGTGFSYEQYF.

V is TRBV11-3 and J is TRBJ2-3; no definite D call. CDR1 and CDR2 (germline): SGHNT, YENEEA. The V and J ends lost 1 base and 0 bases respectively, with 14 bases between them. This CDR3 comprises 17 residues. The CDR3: CASSLGVAAHSTDTQYF. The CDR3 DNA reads TGTGCCAGCAGCTTAGGGGTCGCGGCGCATAGCACAGATACGCAGTATTTT. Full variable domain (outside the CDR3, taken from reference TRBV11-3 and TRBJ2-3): EAGVVQSPRYKIIEKKQPVAFWCNPISGHNTLYWYLQNLGQGPELLIRYENEEAVDDSQLPKDRFSAERLKGVDSTLKIQPAELGDSAVYLCASSLGVAAHSTDTQYFGPGTRLTVL.

The CDR3 reads CASSSGVSGNTIYF. In DNA, the CDR3 is TGCGCCAGCAGTTCAGGGGTATCTGGAAACACCATATATTTT. This chain uses TRBV5-1 with TRBJ1-3, with a possible D match to TRBD1 (6 bases). CDR1 SGHRS and CDR2 YFSETQ come from the germline V gene. V dropped 5 bases and J dropped 1 base, with 10 bases sitting between them. The CDR3 contains 14 residues.

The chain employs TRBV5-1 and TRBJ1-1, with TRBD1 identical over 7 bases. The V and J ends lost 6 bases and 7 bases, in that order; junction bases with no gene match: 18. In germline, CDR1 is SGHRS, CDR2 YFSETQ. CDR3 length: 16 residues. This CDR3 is CASTLGRGTDVGEAFF. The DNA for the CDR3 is TGCGCCAGCACCCTAGGCAGGGGGACAGACGTCGGTGAAGCTTTCTTT.

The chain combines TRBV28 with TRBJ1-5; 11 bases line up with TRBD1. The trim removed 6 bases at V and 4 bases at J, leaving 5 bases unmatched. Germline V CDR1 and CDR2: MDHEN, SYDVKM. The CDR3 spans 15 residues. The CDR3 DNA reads TGTGCCAGCAGCCAAGGGACAGGGGGAAATCAGCCCCAGCATTTT. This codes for CASSQGTGGNQPQHF.

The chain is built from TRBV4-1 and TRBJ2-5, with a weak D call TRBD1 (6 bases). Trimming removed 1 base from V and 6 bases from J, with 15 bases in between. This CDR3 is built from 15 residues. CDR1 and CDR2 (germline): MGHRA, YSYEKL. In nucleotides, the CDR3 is TGCGCCAGCAGCCAAGGGTGGGGGCGCACGAAGACCCAGTACTTC. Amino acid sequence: CASSQGWGRTKTQYF.

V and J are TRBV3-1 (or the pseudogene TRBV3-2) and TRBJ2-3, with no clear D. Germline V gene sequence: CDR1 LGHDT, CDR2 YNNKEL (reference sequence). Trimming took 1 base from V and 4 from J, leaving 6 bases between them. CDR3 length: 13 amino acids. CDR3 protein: CASSQAPADTQYF. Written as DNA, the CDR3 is TGTGCCAGCAGCCAAGCCCCGGCAGATACGCAGTATTTT.

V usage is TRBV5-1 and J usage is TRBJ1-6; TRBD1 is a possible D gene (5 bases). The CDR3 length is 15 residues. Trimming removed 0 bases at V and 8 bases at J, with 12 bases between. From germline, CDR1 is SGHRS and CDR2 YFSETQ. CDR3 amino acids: CASSLVGREDSPLHF. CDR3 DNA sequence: TGCGCCAGCAGCTTGGTAGGCAGGGAGGATTCACCCCTCCACTTT.

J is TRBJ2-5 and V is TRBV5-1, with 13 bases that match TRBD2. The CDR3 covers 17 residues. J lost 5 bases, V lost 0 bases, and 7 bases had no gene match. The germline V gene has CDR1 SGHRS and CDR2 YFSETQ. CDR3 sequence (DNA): TGCGCCAGCAGCTTGGGGGGACTAGCGGGACCCGGGGAGACCCAGTACTTC. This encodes CASSLGGLAGPGETQYF.

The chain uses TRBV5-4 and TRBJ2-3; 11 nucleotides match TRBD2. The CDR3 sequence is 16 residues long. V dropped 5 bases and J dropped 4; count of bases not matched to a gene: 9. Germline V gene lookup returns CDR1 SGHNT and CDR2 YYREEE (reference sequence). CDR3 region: CASRLAGGPIPDTQYF. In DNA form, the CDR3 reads TGTGCCAGCAGGTTAGCGGGGGGGCCGATTCCAGATACGCAGTATTTT.

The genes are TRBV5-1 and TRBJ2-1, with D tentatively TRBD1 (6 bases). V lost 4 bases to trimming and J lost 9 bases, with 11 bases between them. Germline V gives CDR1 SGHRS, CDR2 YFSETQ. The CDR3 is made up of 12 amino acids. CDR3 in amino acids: CASSQQGGEQFF. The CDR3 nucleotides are TGCGCCAGCAGCCAACAGGGTGGTGAGCAGTTCTTC.

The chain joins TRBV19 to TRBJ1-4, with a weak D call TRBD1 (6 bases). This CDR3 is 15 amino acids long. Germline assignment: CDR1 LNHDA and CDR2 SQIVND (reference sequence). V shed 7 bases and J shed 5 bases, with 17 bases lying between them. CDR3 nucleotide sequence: TGTGCCAGTAACCTGGGGGGGCTAGGGAATGAAAAACTGTTTTTT. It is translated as CASNLGGLGNEKLFF.

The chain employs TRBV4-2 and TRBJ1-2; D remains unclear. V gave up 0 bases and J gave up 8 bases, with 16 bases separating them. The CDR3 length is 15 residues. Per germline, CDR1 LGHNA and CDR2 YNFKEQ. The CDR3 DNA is TGTGCCAGCAGCCAAGAACTGGCGGCGGCAAGGGGCTACACCTTC. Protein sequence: CASSQELAAARGYTF.

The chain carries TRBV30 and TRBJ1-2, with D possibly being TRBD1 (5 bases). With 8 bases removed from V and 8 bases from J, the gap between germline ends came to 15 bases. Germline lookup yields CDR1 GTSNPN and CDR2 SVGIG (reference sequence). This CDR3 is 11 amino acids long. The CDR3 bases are TGTGCCGCCGCGGGGCAAAAGGGCTACACCTTC. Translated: CAAAGQKGYTF.

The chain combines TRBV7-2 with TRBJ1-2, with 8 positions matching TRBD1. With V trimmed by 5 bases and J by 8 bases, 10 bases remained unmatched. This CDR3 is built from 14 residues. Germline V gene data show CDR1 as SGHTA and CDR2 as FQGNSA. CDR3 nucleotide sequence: TGTGCCAGCAGCGGACCGACAGGGGTGGGCGGCTACACCTTC. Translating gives CASSGPTGVGGYTF.

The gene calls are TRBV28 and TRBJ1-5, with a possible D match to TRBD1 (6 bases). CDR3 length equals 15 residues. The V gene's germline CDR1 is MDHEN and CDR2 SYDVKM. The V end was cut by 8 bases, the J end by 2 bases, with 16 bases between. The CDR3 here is CASSRGGLGNQPQHF. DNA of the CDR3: TGTGCCAGCTCGAGGGGGGGGTTAGGCAATCAGCCCCAGCATTTT. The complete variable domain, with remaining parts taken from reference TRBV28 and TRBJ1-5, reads DVKVTQSSRYLVKRTGEKVFLECVQDMDHENMFWYRQDPGLGLRLIYFSYDVKMKEKGDIPEGYSVSREKKERFSLILESASTNQTSMYLCASSRGGLGNQPQHFGDGTRLSIL.

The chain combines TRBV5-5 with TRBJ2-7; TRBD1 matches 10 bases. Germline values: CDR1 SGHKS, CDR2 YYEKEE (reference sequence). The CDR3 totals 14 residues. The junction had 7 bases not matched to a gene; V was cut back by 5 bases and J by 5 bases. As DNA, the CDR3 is TGTGCCAGCAGTCTAACGACAGGGGGCCACGAGCAGTACTTC. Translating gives CASSLTTGGHEQYF.